This note documents a single TCR beta chain sequence. The CDR3 is made up of 17 amino acids. Trimming shortened V by 3 bases and J by 4 bases, and 21 bases separated the two germline ends. Germline assignment: CDR1 MDHEN and CDR2 SYDVKM. Generated by immunoSEQ multiplex PCR, the TCRdb table keeps only in-frame clones and is missing some. The sample includes some 80,000 clones, approximately 90% of them seen just once. This sample stems from a study of OX40 agonist ivuxolimab in advanced cancers. The specimen was CD4+ or CD8+ T cells sorted from blood, collected in a trial of the OX40 agonist ivuxolimab. This TCR derives from an adult with an advanced solid tumor such as melanoma, head and neck, liver or kidney cancer. This rearrangement joins TRBV28 to TRBJ1-1; D unresolved. CDR3 DNA: TGTGCCAGCAGTTTGTCGTCGGCTACTTCATCAGGCACTGAAGCTTTCTTT. This gives the protein CASSLSSATSSGTEAFF.